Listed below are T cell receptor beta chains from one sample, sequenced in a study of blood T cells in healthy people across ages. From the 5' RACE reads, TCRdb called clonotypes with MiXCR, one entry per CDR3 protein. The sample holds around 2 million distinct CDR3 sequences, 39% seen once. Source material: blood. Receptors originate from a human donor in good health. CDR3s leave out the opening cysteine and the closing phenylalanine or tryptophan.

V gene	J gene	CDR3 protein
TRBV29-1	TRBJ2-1	SVGSSGGNNEQF
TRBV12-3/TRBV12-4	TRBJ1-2	ASSFAGNGYT
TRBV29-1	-	SVDLRKRETQY
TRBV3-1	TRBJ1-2	ASSQGGDRGRRGYT
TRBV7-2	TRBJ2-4	ASSSHPNTGSKNIQY
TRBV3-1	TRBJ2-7	ASSPVVSTQSCISLWSWEY
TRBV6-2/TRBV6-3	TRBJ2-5	ASSYSKGSGETQY
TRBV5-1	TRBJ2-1	ASSPEQARYNEQF
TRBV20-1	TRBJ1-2	GARDNTVGREGYT
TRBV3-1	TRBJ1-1	ASSSVRESEAF
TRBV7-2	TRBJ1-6	ASSLKGVAYNSPLH
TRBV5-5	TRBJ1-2	ASSFSRGANYGYT
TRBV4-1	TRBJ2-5	ASSLPGAQY
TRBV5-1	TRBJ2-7	ASSVEPGESYEQY
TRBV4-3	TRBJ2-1	ASSQGSKGNEQF
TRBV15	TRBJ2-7	ATNRAGSGGTYEQY
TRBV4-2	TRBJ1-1	ASSQEGSSPNTEAF
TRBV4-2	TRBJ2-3	ASSQVWQRGGGDTQY
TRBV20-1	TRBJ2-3	SAPLRAVTDTQY
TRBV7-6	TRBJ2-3	ASSPGWTSGGSTDTQY
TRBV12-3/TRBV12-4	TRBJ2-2	ASSLRLGAGEPF
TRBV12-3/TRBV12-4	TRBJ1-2	ASSLWGTGFYGHT
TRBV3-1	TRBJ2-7	ASSLGDRGNLPYEQY
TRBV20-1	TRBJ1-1	SAKSGEAF
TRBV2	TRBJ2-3	ASRKSESTDTQY
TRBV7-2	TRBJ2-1	ASSLNERNNEQF
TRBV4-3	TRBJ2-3	ASSQGSPALGPSTDTQY
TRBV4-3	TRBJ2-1	ASSQLESTSGYNEQF
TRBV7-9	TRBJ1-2	ASDPGQGFYGYT
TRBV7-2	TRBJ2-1	ASKAGVYNEQF